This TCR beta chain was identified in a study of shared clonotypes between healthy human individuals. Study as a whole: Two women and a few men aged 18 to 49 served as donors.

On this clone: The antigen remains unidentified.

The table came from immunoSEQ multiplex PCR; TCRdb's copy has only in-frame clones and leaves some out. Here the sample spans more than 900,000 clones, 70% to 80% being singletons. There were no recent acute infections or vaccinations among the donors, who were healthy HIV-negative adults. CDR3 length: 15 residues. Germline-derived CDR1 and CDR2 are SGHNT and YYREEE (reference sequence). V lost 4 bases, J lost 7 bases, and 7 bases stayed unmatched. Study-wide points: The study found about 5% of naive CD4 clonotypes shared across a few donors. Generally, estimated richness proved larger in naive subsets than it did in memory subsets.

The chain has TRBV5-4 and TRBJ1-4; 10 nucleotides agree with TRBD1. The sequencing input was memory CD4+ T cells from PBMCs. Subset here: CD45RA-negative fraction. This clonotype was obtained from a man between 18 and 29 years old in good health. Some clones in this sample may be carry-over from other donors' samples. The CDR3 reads CASSTATGGREKLFF. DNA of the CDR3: TGTGCCAGCAGCACTGCGACAGGGGGCCGTGAAAAACTGTTTTTT.